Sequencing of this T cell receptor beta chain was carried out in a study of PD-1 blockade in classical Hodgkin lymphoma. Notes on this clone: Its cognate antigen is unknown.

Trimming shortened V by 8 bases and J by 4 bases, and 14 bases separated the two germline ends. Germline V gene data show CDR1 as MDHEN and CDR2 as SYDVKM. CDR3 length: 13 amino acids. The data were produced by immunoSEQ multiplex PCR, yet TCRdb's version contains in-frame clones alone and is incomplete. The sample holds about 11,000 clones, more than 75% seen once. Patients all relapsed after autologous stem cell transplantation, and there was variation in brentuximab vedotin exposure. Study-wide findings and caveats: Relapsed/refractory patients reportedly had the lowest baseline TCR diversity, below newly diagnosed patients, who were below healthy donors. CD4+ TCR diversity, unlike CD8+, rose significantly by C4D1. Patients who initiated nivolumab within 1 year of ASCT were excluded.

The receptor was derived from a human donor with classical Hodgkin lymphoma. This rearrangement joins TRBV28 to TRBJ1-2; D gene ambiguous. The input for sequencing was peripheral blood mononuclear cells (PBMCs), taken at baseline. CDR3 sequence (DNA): TGTGCCAGCTCCGTAGGGCTAAGCTATGGCTACACCTTC. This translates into CASSVGLSYGYTF.